The rows below give T cell receptor beta chains drawn from one sample of a study of blood T cell repertoires in COVID-19. Generated by immunoSEQ multiplex PCR, the TCRdb table keeps only in-frame clones and is missing some. The repertoire includes about 230,000 clones, 65% to 85% of them detected once, and approximately 8% sits in the top ten. Sample: peripheral blood. Receptor source: a woman of 80 years or more with acute or convalescent COVID-19. Each CDR3 is given with its conserved first and last residue. A D gene is named only where the DNA matches it firmly. Size values are once, few and many counts, or a class for expanded clones, and some rows have none.

D | J | V | size | CDR3 | DNA
TRBD1 | TRBJ1-2 | TRBV7-3 | few | CASSPDRGQTGYTF | TGTGCCAGCAGCCCCGACAGGGGGCAAACGGGCTACACCTTC
NA | TRBJ1-2 | TRBV14 | NA | CASSPRGLYGYTF | TGTGCCAGCAGCCCCCGAGGGCTCTATGGCTACACCTTC
NA | TRBJ1-4 | TRBV6-6 | few | CASSYPSGETNEKLFF | TGTGCCAGCAGTTACCCCTCCGGGGAAACTAATGAAAAACTGTTTTTT
TRBD2 | TRBJ2-5 | TRBV7-9 | NA | CASSLLAGWGQETQYF | TGTGCCAGCAGCCTTCTAGCGGGGTGGGGCCAAGAGACCCAGTACTTC
NA | TRBJ1-2 | TRBV7-8 | NA | CASSLASHSSSNYGYTF | TGTGCCAGCAGCTTAGCCAGTCACAGTTCCTCGAACTATGGCTACACCTTC
NA | TRBJ2-5 | TRBV3-1/TRBV3-2 | NA | CASSQGGGYYRETQYF | TGTGCCAGCAGCCAAGGTGGGGGCTATTATCGTGAGACCCAGTACTTC
TRBD2 | TRBJ2-7 | TRBV2 | NA | CASSGLAGRNEQYF | TGTGCCAGCAGTGGACTAGCGGGGCGAAACGAGCAGTACTTC
NA | TRBJ2-7 | TRBV5-4 | NA | CASSSDARVYQGNIYEQYF | TGTGCCAGCAGCTCGGACGCTCGAGTTTATCAGGGGAATATCTACGAGCAGTACTTC
NA | TRBJ2-3 | TRBV2 | few | CASSVRISTDTQYF | TGTGCCAGCAGTGTGCGGATTAGCACAGATACGCAGTATTTT
TRBD2 | TRBJ2-1 | TRBV11-2 | once | CASRTLAGLAADNEQFF | TGTGCCAGCAGAACCCTGGCGGGACTAGCGGCCGACAATGAGCAGTTCTTC
TRBD1 | TRBJ1-5 | TRBV19 | once | CASSSPNRGQGRQPQHF | TGTGCCAGTAGTTCCCCAAACCGGGGACAGGGGCGTCAGCCCCAGCATTTT
TRBD1 | TRBJ1-2 | TRBV10-3 | NA | CAISEGQGARHGYTF | TGTGCCATCAGTGAGGGACAGGGGGCGCGTCATGGCTACACCTTC
NA | TRBJ1-1 | TRBV4-1 | NA | CASSQAGGDMNTEAFF | TGCGCCAGCAGCCAAGCCGGGGGGGACATGAACACTGAAGCTTTCTTT
NA | TRBJ2-7 | TRBV6-1 | NA | CASSDWISRATEQYF | TGTGCCAGCAGTGATTGGATTAGCAGGGCGACCGAGCAGTACTTC
NA | TRBJ1-1 | TRBV5-1 | NA | CASSLQGYTEAFF | TGCGCCAGCAGCTTGCAGGGGTACACTGAAGCTTTCTTT
TRBD1 | TRBJ1-2 | TRBV5-1 | NA | CASSLGQGDYGYTF | TGCGCCAGCAGCTTGGGACAGGGGGACTATGGCTACACCTTC
TRBD2 | TRBJ2-1 | TRBV7-9 | NA | CASSFDGGRAYNEQFF | TGTGCCAGCAGCTTTGATGGGGGGAGGGCCTACAATGAGCAGTTCTTC
NA | TRBJ2-1 | TRBV7-2 | NA | CASSLEGFREQFF | TGTGCCAGCAGCTTAGAGGGGTTCCGCGAGCAGTTCTTC
TRBD1 | TRBJ1-3 | TRBV9 | NA | CASSPRGQARNTIYF | TGTGCCAGCAGCCCCCGCGGACAGGCTAGAAACACCATATATTTT
NA | TRBJ1-1 | TRBV2 | few | CASSEGGGRATEAFF | TGTGCCAGCAGTGAAGGGGGGGGTAGGGCCACTGAAGCTTTCTTT
TRBD2 | TRBJ2-1 | TRBV30 | NA | CAWSGTSGRGYNEQFF | TGTGCCTGGAGTGGGACTAGCGGGAGGGGCTACAATGAGCAGTTCTTC
TRBD1 | TRBJ1-1 | TRBV6-5 | few | CASNRGQGTEAFF | TGTGCCAGCAATCGGGGACAGGGAACTGAAGCTTTCTTT
TRBD1 | TRBJ2-7 | TRBV18 | NA | CASSPRQGTPYEQYF | TGTGCCAGCTCACCTCGACAGGGGACACCCTACGAGCAGTACTTC
TRBD2 | TRBJ2-7 | TRBV18 | NA | CASSPPNRGVSYEQYF | TGTGCCAGCTCACCACCGAATCGGGGGGTTTCCTACGAGCAGTACTTC
NA | TRBJ2-7 | TRBV9 | NA | CASSVNAGRDEQYF | TGTGCCAGCAGCGTAAATGCAGGGCGCGACGAGCAGTACTTC
NA | TRBJ1-1 | TRBV7-2 | NA | CASSLDEVNTEAFF | TGTGCCAGCAGCTTAGATGAGGTAAACACTGAAGCTTTCTTT
NA | TRBJ1-1 | TRBV9 | NA | CASSPLSGENTEAFF | TGTGCCAGCAGCCCACTTAGCGGGGAGAACACTGAAGCTTTCTTT
NA | TRBJ1-1 | TRBV28 | few | CASSFMGASFTGRANTEAFF | TGTGCCAGCAGTTTCATGGGGGCCTCATTCACAGGCAGGGCGAACACTGAAGCTTTCTTT
TRBD1 | TRBJ1-2 | TRBV27 | NA | CASSLSRRGYGYTF | TGTGCCAGCAGTTTATCTCGCAGGGGGTATGGCTACACCTTC
TRBD2 | TRBJ2-1 | TRBV6-2/TRBV6-3 | NA | CASSSLTSGVVFF | TGTGCCAGCAGTTCCTTGACTAGCGGGGTTGTGTTCTTC
NA | TRBJ2-7 | TRBV19 | NA | CASSIGTDSYEQYF | TGTGCCAGTAGTATAGGGACAGATTCCTACGAGCAGTACTTC
NA | TRBJ2-2 | TRBV7-9 | NA | CANNGTPNTGELFF | TGTGCCAACAACGGGACACCGAACACCGGGGAGCTGTTTTTT
NA | TRBJ2-7 | TRBV28 | NA | CASSLAGLYYEQYF | TGTGCCAGCAGTTTAGCAGGACTATACTACGAGCAGTACTTC
NA | TRBJ2-5 | TRBV7-2 | few | CASSPTSASETQYF | TGTGCCAGCAGCCCAACCAGCGCATCGGAGACCCAGTACTTC
NA | TRBJ2-5 | TRBV19 | once | CASSFSDSQETQYF | TGTGCCAGTAGTTTTTCGGACAGCCAAGAGACCCAGTACTTC
NA | TRBJ1-1 | TRBV7-9 | NA | CASSLSDWNTEAFF | TGTGCCAGCAGCTTATCCGACTGGAACACTGAAGCTTTCTTT
TRBD1 | TRBJ1-1 | TRBV29-1 | NA | CSVVGRGKNTEAFF | TGCAGCGTTGTTGGCAGGGGGAAGAACACTGAAGCTTTCTTT
NA | TRBJ1-2 | TRBV7-2 | NA | CASSLLLTGNYGYTF | TGTGCCAGCAGCTTACTATTGACAGGAAACTATGGCTACACCTTC
NA | TRBJ2-3 | TRBV3-1/TRBV3-2 | few | CASSQDTAGWGGDTQYF | TGTGCCAGCAGCCAAGATACGGCAGGATGGGGAGGAGATACGCAGTATTTT
TRBD1 | TRBJ1-4 | TRBV28 | few | CASTGTVQEKLFF | TGTGCCAGCACCGGGACAGTCCAAGAAAAACTGTTTTTT
TRBD1 | TRBJ1-5 | TRBV5-1 | NA | CASSFTGEQPQHF | TGCGCCAGCAGCTTTACAGGGGAACAGCCCCAGCATTTT
NA | TRBJ2-5 | TRBV2 | few | CASRERETQYF | TGTGCCAGCAGAGAGAGAGAGACCCAGTACTTC
NA | TRBJ2-1 | TRBV27 | NA | CASSSIPGLSYNEQFF | TGTGCCAGCAGTTCCATTCCGGGACTCTCTTACAATGAGCAGTTCTTC
TRBD2 | TRBJ2-5 | TRBV27 | NA | CASSRTSGGVSAQYF | TGTGCCAGCAGCCGGACTAGCGGGGGCGTTTCGGCCCAGTACTTC
NA | TRBJ2-1 | TRBV5-1 | NA | CASSLRLYNEQFF | TGCGCCAGCAGCTTGCGTCTATACAATGAGCAGTTCTTC
TRBD1 | TRBJ2-6 | TRBV18 | NA | CASSLGTGTDVLTF | TGTGCCAGCTCACTCGGGACAGGGACGGACGTCCTGACTTTC
NA | TRBJ1-1 | TRBV18 | NA | CASSPRSVLNTEAFF | TGTGCCAGCTCACCGAGGTCAGTATTGAACACTGAAGCTTTCTTT
TRBD1 | TRBJ1-1 | TRBV19 | NA | CASMEQGVNTEAFF | TGTGCCAGTATGGAACAGGGGGTGAACACTGAAGCTTTCTTT
NA | TRBJ2-7 | TRBV6-5 | NA | CASSYAGSSYEQYF | TGTGCCAGCAGTTACGCGGGGAGCTCCTACGAGCAGTACTTC
NA | TRBJ1-1 | TRBV5-1 | NA | CASSSHGGGAEAFF | TGCGCCAGCAGCAGCCACGGCGGGGGGGCTGAAGCTTTCTTT
TRBD1 | TRBJ1-2 | TRBV7-9 | once | CASSPDREGYTF | TGTGCCAGCAGCCCGGACAGGGAAGGCTACACCTTC
TRBD1 | TRBJ2-3 | TRBV7-9 | NA | CASSLGQGRTDTQYF | TGTGCCAGCAGCTTAGGACAGGGTAGGACAGATACGCAGTATTTT
NA | TRBJ1-1 | TRBV6-5 | NA | CASSSLTATEAFF | TGTGCCAGCAGTTCGCTTACAGCCACTGAAGCTTTCTTT
NA | TRBJ2-5 | TRBV12-3/TRBV12-4 | NA | CASSLAQDQYF | TGTGCCAGCAGTTTAGCGCAGGACCAGTACTTC
TRBD1 | TRBJ1-5 | TRBV29-1 | NA | CSVYLETGHQHF | TGCAGCGTTTACCTTGAGACAGGGCACCAGCATTTT